The 26 T cell receptor beta chains below were found in one sample sequenced in a study of Ad26.COV2.S vaccination and SARS-CoV-2 variants. The treatment here: 15 to 20 received Ad26.COV2.S at low or high dose, single or two shots; several received placebo; per-sample allocation not given. Day 63 after the first vaccine or placebo injection was the time point for sampling. Libraries were prepared by immunoSEQ multiplex PCR; TCRdb keeps only in-frame clonotypes and omits some of them. The sample yields 300,000 to 350,000 clones, around four fifths seen once. Sequencing used peripheral blood, obtained in a trial of Ad26.COV2.S vaccine versus placebo. The receptors were gathered from a person aged 18-65 years who received the Ad26.COV2.S COVID-19 vaccine or a placebo.

The chain couples TRBV2 to TRBJ2-7, with 8 bases lining up with TRBD1. Germline CDR1 is SNHLY and CDR2 is FYNNEI. The CDR3 extends over 17 amino acids. With V trimmed by 1 base and J by 1 base, 9 bases remained unmatched. The CDR3 sequence is CASSEGRGTGVSYEQYF. The CDR3 region has the DNA TGTGCCAGCAGTGAAGGCCGAGGGACAGGAGTTTCCTACGAGCAGTACTTC.

This chain uses TRBV7-8 with TRBJ2-2; 7 bases line up with TRBD2. CDR1 is SGHVS and CDR2 is FQNEAQ in the germline V gene. There are 16 residues in the CDR3. V shed 5 bases, J shed 1 base, and the junction held 7 bases outside the gene matches. CDR3 bases: TGTGCCAGCAGCCTGGGGGGGTTCGGGAACACCGGGGAGCTGTTTTTT. Protein product: CASSLGGFGNTGELFF.

The rearrangement links TRBV19 to TRBJ1-1, with D unclear. Trimming cost V 8 bases and J 1 base, with 11 bases left between them. This CDR3 comprises 13 residues. Germline V gives CDR1 LNHDA, CDR2 SQIVND (reference sequence). The CDR3 here is CASSKTGNTEAFF. CDR3 DNA: TGTGCCAGTTCTAAGACGGGGAACACTGAAGCTTTCTTT.

This clone showed up just a few times. The chain couples TRBV6-5 to TRBJ2-4; D is unresolved. Germline CDR1 is MNHEY and CDR2 is SVGAGI. The CDR3 is 11 residues long. V lost 6 bases, J lost 3 bases, and 3 bases lay in between. In nucleotides, the CDR3 is TGTGCCAGCAGCTACAAAAACATTCAGTACTTC. It yields the protein CASSYKNIQYF.

V and J are TRBV6-5 and TRBJ2-2, with TRBD1 identical over 8 bases. The V segment lost 6 bases and the J segment 0 bases; nucleotides outside the gene matches: 3. CDR1 is MNHEY and CDR2 is SVGAGI in the germline V gene. The CDR3 spans 15 residues. The CDR3 DNA reads TGTGCCAGCAGGAAACAGGGGGCGAACACCGGGGAGCTGTTTTTT. Protein: CASRKQGANTGELFF.

The rearrangement uses TRBV28 and TRBJ1-2; possible D gene TRBD1, 5 bases. The CDR3 covers 15 residues. The V gene's germline CDR1 is MDHEN and CDR2 SYDVKM. V lost 6 bases and J 4 bases, leaving 18 bases between the germline ends. The CDR3 coding sequence is TGTGCCAGCAGCCCGGACGGGGGTAGGAGCTATGGCTACACCTTC. Translating gives CASSPDGGRSYGYTF.

The chain employs TRBV3-1 (or the pseudogene TRBV3-2) and TRBJ2-1; 8 bases line up with TRBD1. V was pared by 4 bases and J by 8 bases, with 10 bases of the junction left unmatched. Looked up from germline, CDR1 is LGHDT and CDR2 is YNNKEL (reference sequence). The CDR3 totals 15 residues. The DNA of the CDR3 is TGTGCCAGCAGCCTTCCCGGCCAGGGGGCTGATGAGCAGTTCTTC. Protein product: CASSLPGQGADEQFF.

This chain joins TRBV5-1 and TRBJ1-4; 10 positions agree with TRBD1. V was clipped by 5 bases and J by 4 bases; unmatched bases: 5. The CDR3 runs 15 residues. In germline, CDR1 is SGHRS, CDR2 YFSETQ. Here the CDR3 DNA reads TGCGCCAGCAGGCGGACAGGGGGAGATAATGAAAAACTGTTTTTT. Protein sequence: CASRRTGGDNEKLFF. Full variable domain (missing parts from reference TRBV5-1 and TRBJ1-4): KAGVTQTPRYLIKTRGQQVTLSCSPISGHRSVSWYQQTPGQGLQFLFEYFSETQRNKGNFPGRFSGRQFSNSRSEMNVSTLELGDSALYLCASRRTGGDNEKLFFGSGTQLSVL.

This sequence joins TRBV24-1 and TRBJ2-3; tentatively, D is TRBD2 (5 bases). This CDR3 is built from 13 residues. V was trimmed by 5 bases and J by 3 bases, leaving 8 bases between them. CDR1 is KGHDR and CDR2 is SFDVKD in the germline V gene. CDR3 DNA sequence: TGTGCCACCAGTGTGGGGAGTACAGATACGCAGTATTTT. Translating gives CATSVGSTDTQYF.

This rearrangement joins TRBV5-1 to TRBJ1-2; a possible D gene is TRBD1 (6 bases). Germline V CDR1 and CDR2: SGHRS, YFSETQ. This CDR3 is 16 amino acids long. V lost 3 bases and J lost 8, with 23 bases in between. The CDR3 DNA sequence: TGCGCCAGCAGCTGGGGGCACCGGCAGCCCCCCCGGGGCTACACCTTC. Amino acid sequence: CASSWGHRQPPRGYTF.

The chain couples TRBV7-2 to TRBJ2-3; either TRBD1 or TRBD2 may supply D (5 bases each). V lost 8 bases to trimming and J lost 2 bases, with 11 bases between them. Germline loops: CDR1 SGHTA, CDR2 FQGNSA. The length of the CDR3 is 13 residues. This CDR3 is CASRGRNTDTQYF. For the CDR3, the DNA is TGTGCCAGCCGGGGCCGAAACACAGATACGCAGTATTTT.

V is TRBV5-5 and J is TRBJ1-1, with a tentative D call TRBD1 (5 bases). This CDR3 region has 13 residues. Germline lookup yields CDR1 SGHKS and CDR2 YYEKEE (reference sequence). The V gene lost 2 bases and the J gene lost 8 bases, with 13 bases spanning the gap. CDR3: CASSFWGEVEAFF. The CDR3 DNA is TGTGCCAGCAGCTTCTGGGGGGAGGTAGAAGCTTTCTTT. The full variable domain, with the rest looked up from reference TRBV5-5 and TRBJ1-1, is DAGVTQSPTHLIKTRGQQVTLRCSPISGHKSVSWYQQVLGQGPQFIFQYYEKEERGRGNFPDRFSARQFPNYSSELNVNALLLGDSALYLCASSFWGEVEAFFGQGTRLTVV.

V and J are TRBV18 and TRBJ2-7, with D possibly being TRBD2 (6 bases). Germline V gene sequence: CDR1 KGHSH, CDR2 LQKENI. CDR3 size: 12 residues. V gave up 10 bases and J gave up 0 bases, with 10 bases separating them. This chain's CDR3 is CATAGSSYEQYF. The CDR3 bases are TGTGCCACGGCCGGGAGCTCCTACGAGCAGTACTTC.

The chain carries TRBV7-9 and TRBJ1-5, with D possibly TRBD1 on 6 matching bases. CDR3 length: 15 residues. CDR1 and CDR2 from the germline V gene are SEHNR and FQNEAQ (reference sequence). V was trimmed by 5 bases and J by 3 bases, leaving 14 bases between them. CDR3 bases: TGTGCCAGCAGCCCACAGGGATCAGACAATCAGCCCCAGCATTTT. Its translation is CASSPQGSDNQPQHF.

V usage is TRBV20-1 and J usage is TRBJ1-1, with a tentative D call TRBD1 (6 bases). This CDR3 spans 13 amino acids. The germline CDR1 and CDR2 sequences are DFQATT and SNEGSKA (reference sequence). V was pared by 3 bases and J by 0 bases, with 8 bases between. CDR3 nucleotide sequence: TGCAGTGCTAGTGGGGGCTTGAACACTGAAGCTTTCTTT. As protein: CSASGGLNTEAFF.

The chain links TRBV5-6 to TRBJ1-2; TRBD1 aligns across 10 bases. Germline V lookup: CDR1 SGHDT, CDR2 YYEEEE. This CDR3 has 15 residues. The junction had 3 bases not matched to a gene; V was cut back by 0 bases and J by 4 bases. The DNA of the CDR3 is TGTGCCAGCAGCTTGGGACAGGGGGCCGGCTATGGCTACACCTTC. Residues: CASSLGQGAGYGYTF.

The CDR3 is CASSVTSGNNEQFF. The CDR3 coding sequence is TGTGCCAGCAGTGTTACTAGCGGGAACAATGAGCAGTTCTTC. The V call is TRBV3-1 (or the pseudogene TRBV3-2), the J call TRBJ2-1; 10 bases agree with TRBD2. The germline CDR1 and CDR2 sequences are LGHDT and YNNKEL (reference sequence). The J segment lost 5 bases and the V segment lost 6 bases, leaving 4 bases of the junction unmatched. There are 14 residues in the CDR3.

This chain joins TRBV19 and TRBJ1-2; the D is unclear. The germline CDR1 and CDR2 sequences are LNHDA and SQIVND (reference sequence). V lost 3 bases and J 1 base, leaving 15 bases between the germline ends. The CDR3 covers 16 residues. CDR3 amino acids: CASSIRAGRRNYGYTF. The CDR3 DNA follows: TGTGCCAGTAGTATTCGCGCAGGAAGACGTAACTATGGCTACACCTTC.

The chain's CDR3 is CASSLERAYEQYF. Here the CDR3 DNA reads TGCGCCAGCAGCTTGGAGAGGGCCTACGAGCAGTACTTC. The gene calls are TRBV5-1 and TRBJ2-7, with D tentatively TRBD2 (5 bases). This CDR3 is 13 amino acids long. The V end was cut by 0 bases, the J end by 2 bases, with 6 bases between. CDR1 is SGHRS and CDR2 is YFSETQ in the germline V gene.

The gene calls are TRBV7-9 and TRBJ1-5; D is possibly TRBD1 (5 bases). Germline assignment: CDR1 SEHNR and CDR2 FQNEAQ (reference sequence). The CDR3 covers 14 residues. V was clipped by 1 base and J by 5 bases, with 9 bases between them. The CDR3 sequence is CASSLVGGDQPQHF. The CDR3 coding sequence is TGTGCCAGCAGCTTAGTTGGGGGGGATCAGCCCCAGCATTTT.

This CDR3 is CSVPDPRSYEQYF. The CDR3 nucleotides are TGCAGCGTTCCTGACCCCAGGTCCTACGAGCAGTACTTC. V and J are TRBV29-1 and TRBJ2-7, with D unclear. Germline values: CDR1 SQVTM, CDR2 ANQGSEA. The CDR3 is made up of 13 amino acids. V lost 5 bases to trimming and J lost 1 base, with 12 bases between them.

The rearrangement links TRBV3-1 (or the pseudogene TRBV3-2) to TRBJ1-1; D is perhaps TRBD1 (5 bases). Looked up from germline, CDR1 is LGHDT and CDR2 is YNNKEL (reference sequence). The CDR3 is 16 amino acids. V lost 2 bases and J 4 bases, leaving 17 bases between the germline ends. CDR3 sequence reads: CASSQYHGGFSTEAFF. CDR3 coding DNA: TGTGCCAGCAGCCAATACCACGGGGGTTTTAGCACTGAAGCTTTCTTT.

The chain links TRBV6-6 to TRBJ1-2, with D possibly being TRBD1 (6 bases). Trimming shortened V by 6 bases and J by 9 bases, and 14 bases separated the two germline ends. The germline gives CDR1 MNHNY, CDR2 SVGAGI (reference sequence). The CDR3 is 12 amino acids. CDR3 protein: CASRRQETSYTF. CDR3 in DNA: TGTGCCAGCAGGAGACAGGAGACCAGCTACACCTTC.

The V and J genes are TRBV5-1 and TRBJ2-3; either TRBD1 or TRBD2 may fit D (6 bases each). Germline CDR1 and CDR2: SGHRS and YFSETQ. Trimming left V 1 base short and J 6 bases short, with 12 bases between. The length of the CDR3 is 14 residues. In nucleotides, the CDR3 is TGCGCCAGCAGCTTGACCAAAGGGGGGGATACGCAGTATTTT. This translates into CASSLTKGGDTQYF.

The rearrangement joins TRBV5-5 to TRBJ2-2; D may be TRBD1 (5 bases). Trimming cost V 2 bases and J 7 bases, with 12 bases left between them. The CDR3 spans 14 residues. CDR1 is SGHKS, CDR2 YYEKEE, per germline (reference sequence). The CDR3 sequence: CASSLGRAVGELFF. DNA of the CDR3: TGTGCCAGCAGCTTAGGCAGGGCGGTCGGGGAGCTGTTTTTT.

The chain combines TRBV5-1 with TRBJ2-1; TRBD1 matches at 10 bases. Germline V gene data show CDR1 as SGHRS and CDR2 as YFSETQ. V was clipped by 4 bases and J by 4 bases; unmatched bases: 5. This CDR3 is 15 amino acids long. The CDR3 region has the DNA TGCGCCAGCAGCCGGGGACAGGGGCTTTACAATGAGCAGTTCTTC. Translation: CASSRGQGLYNEQFF.